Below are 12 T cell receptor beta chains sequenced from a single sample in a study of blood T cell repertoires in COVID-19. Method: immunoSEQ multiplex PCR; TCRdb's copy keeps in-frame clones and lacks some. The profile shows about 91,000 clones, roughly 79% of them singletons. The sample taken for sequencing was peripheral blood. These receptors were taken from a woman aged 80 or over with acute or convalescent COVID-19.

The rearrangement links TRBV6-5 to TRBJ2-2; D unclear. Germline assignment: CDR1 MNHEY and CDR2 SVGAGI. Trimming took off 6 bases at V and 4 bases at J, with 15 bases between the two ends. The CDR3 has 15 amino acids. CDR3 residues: CASRRSGVVTGELFF. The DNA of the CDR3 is TGTGCCAGCAGGAGGTCCGGAGTGGTCACCGGGGAGCTGTTTTTT.

CDR3 region: CASSQEGTQGGAFF. The CDR3 DNA sequence: TGTGCCAGCAGCCAAGAAGGGACCCAGGGGGGTGCTTTCTTT. This sequence joins TRBV3-1 (or the pseudogene TRBV3-2) and TRBJ1-1; 7 bases map to TRBD1. The CDR3 runs to 14 residues. CDR1 is LGHDT, CDR2 YNNKEL, per germline (reference sequence). Trimming took 0 bases from V and 11 from J; bases not matched to a gene: 9.

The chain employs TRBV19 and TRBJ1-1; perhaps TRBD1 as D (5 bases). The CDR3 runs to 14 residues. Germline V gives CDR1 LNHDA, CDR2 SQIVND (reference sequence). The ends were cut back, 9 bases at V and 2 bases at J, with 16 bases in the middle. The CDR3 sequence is CASCARQSNTEAFF. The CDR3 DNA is TGTGCCAGCTGCGCCCGACAGTCCAACACTGAAGCTTTCTTT.

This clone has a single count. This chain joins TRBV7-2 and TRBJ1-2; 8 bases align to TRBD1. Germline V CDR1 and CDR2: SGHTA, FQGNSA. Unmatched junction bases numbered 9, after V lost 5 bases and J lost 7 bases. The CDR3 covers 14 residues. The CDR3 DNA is TGTGCCAGCAGCGGAAACAGGGGGAGTTCTGGCTACACCTTC. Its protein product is CASSGNRGSSGYTF.

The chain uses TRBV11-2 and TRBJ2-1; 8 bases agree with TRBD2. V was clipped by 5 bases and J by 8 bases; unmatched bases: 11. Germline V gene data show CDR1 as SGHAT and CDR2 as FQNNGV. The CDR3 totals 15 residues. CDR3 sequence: CASSGRGAPGYEQFF. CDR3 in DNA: TGTGCCAGCAGCGGGCGGGGGGCTCCTGGCTATGAGCAGTTCTTC.

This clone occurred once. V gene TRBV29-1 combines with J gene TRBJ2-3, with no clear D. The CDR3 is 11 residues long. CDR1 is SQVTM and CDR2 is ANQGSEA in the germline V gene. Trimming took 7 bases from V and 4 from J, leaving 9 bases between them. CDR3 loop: CSEKRADTQYF. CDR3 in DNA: TGCAGCGAAAAACGGGCAGATACGCAGTATTTT.

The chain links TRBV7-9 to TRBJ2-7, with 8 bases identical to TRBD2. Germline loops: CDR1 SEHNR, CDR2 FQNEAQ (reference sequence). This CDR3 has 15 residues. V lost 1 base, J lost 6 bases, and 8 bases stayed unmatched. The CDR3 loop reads CASSLVTGGEVEQYF. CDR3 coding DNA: TGTGCCAGCAGCTTAGTAACCGGGGGGGAGGTCGAGCAGTACTTC.

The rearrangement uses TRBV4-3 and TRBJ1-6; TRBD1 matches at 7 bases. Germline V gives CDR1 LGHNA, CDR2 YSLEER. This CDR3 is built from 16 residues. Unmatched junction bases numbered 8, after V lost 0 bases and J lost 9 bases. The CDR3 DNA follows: TGCGCCAGCAGCCAAGATTCGGGGCAGGGGGGTTCACCCCTCCACTTT. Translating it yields CASSQDSGQGGSPLHF.

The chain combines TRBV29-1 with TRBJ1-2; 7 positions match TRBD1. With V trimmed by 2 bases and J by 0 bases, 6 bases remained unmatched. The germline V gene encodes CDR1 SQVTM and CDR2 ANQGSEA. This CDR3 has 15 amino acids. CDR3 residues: CSVEPRGQTNYGYTF. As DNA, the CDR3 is TGCAGCGTTGAACCCAGGGGACAGACTAACTATGGCTACACCTTC.

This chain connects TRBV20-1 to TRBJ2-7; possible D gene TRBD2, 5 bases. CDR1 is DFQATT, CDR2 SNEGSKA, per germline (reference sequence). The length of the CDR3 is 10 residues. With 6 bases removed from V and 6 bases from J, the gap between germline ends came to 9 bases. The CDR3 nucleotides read TGCAGTGCCTGGAGCGGCGAGCAGTACTTC. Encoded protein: CSAWSGEQYF.

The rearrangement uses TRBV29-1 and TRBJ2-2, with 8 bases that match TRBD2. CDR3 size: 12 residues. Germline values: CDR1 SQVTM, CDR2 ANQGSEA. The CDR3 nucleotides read TGCGGGCTAGCGGGTGGTACCGGGGAGCTGTTTTTT. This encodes CGLAGGTGELFF.

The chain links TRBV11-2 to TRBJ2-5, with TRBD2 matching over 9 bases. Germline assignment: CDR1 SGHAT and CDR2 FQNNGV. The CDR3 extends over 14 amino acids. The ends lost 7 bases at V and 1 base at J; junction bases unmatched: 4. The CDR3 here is CASKSGGFQETQYF. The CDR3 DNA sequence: TGTGCCAGCAAGAGCGGGGGGTTCCAAGAGACCCAGTACTTC.